These 17 T cell receptor beta chains came from one sample sequenced in a study of blood T cell repertoires in COVID-19. TCRdb's table, derived via immunoSEQ multiplex PCR, lists solely in-frame clones and lacks some. The sample shows about 140,000 clones, roughly 84% of them seen only once. The sequenced material came from peripheral blood. These receptors all stem from a man in his thirties or forties with COVID-19, enrolled during active disease.

The genes are TRBV28 and TRBJ2-7, with TRBD2 matching over 11 bases. Germline-derived CDR1 and CDR2 are MDHEN and SYDVKM. The CDR3 is 17 residues long. With 4 bases clipped from V and 2 bases from J, the junction kept 10 bases outside the gene matches. CDR3 in DNA: TGTGCCAGCAGTTCTTCCACCGGGACTAGCGGAGCCTACGAGCAGTACTTC. This encodes CASSSSTGTSGAYEQYF.

The J gene is TRBJ1-4, the V gene TRBV6-5, with D possibly matching TRBD1 (5 bases). Trimming pared 0 bases from V and 8 bases from J, leaving 10 bases between. CDR1 and CDR2 from the germline V gene are MNHEY and SVGAGI. This CDR3 is 14 amino acids long. CDR3 sequence reads: CASSYSRGDEKLFF. The CDR3 DNA reads as TGTGCCAGCAGTTACTCGCGGGGGGACGAAAAACTGTTTTTT.

The chain is built from TRBV7-2 and TRBJ2-2; D perhaps matches TRBD1 (5 bases). V lost 5 bases, J lost 6 bases, and 16 bases lay in between. This CDR3 comprises 15 residues. Germline V gene sequence: CDR1 SGHTA, CDR2 FQGNSA. CDR3 DNA: TGTGCCAGCAGCCCAGGGCCGTACCAGTCCGGGGAGCTGTTTTTT. This encodes CASSPGPYQSGELFF.

This clone came up once. The chain recombines TRBV29-1 with TRBJ2-7; 7 bases are shared with TRBD1. The V gene end was trimmed by 7 bases and the J gene end by 6 bases; junction bases not matched to a gene: 15. The CDR3 contains 14 residues. The V gene's germline CDR1 is SQVTM and CDR2 ANQGSEA. The CDR3 DNA follows: TGCAGCGCCCGAAGGACAGGAGGATCGGGCGAGCAGTACTTC. The encoded protein is CSARRTGGSGEQYF.

This clone was counted between two and nine times. The chain has TRBV13 and TRBJ1-2; TRBD1 matches at 7 bases. V shed 3 bases and J 8 bases; nucleotides not matched to a gene: 9. Germline assignment: CDR1 PRHDT and CDR2 FYEKMQ (reference sequence). The CDR3 sequence is 14 residues long. As DNA, the CDR3 is TGTGCCAGCAGCTTGTGGCAGGGGGATAGAGGCTACACCTTC. As protein: CASSLWQGDRGYTF.

This clone showed up just a few times. The chain joins TRBV5-4 to TRBJ2-7, with 8 bases identical to TRBD1. V lost 5 bases, J lost 2 bases, and 9 bases stayed unmatched. Germline loops: CDR1 SGHNT, CDR2 YYREEE (reference sequence). The CDR3 has 15 residues. CDR3 sequence (DNA): TGTGCCAGCAGACAAGACAGGGGTTTCGCCTACGAGCAGTACTTC. Protein product: CASRQDRGFAYEQYF.

CDR3 sequence: CATSQGTRGTEAFF. CDR3 DNA: TGCGCCACGTCACAGGGGACCAGAGGGACTGAAGCTTTCTTT. V gene TRBV5-1 combines with J gene TRBJ1-1, with 7 positions matching TRBD1. This CDR3 comprises 14 residues. Germline V gene sequence: CDR1 SGHRS, CDR2 YFSETQ. The J segment lost 5 bases and the V segment lost 9 bases, leaving 13 bases of the junction unmatched.

The CDR3 DNA sequence: TGTGCCAGCAAACAATACAATGAGCAGTTCTTC. Translating it yields CASKQYNEQFF. The V and J genes are TRBV2 and TRBJ2-1, with D hard to call. From germline, CDR1 is SNHLY and CDR2 FYNNEI. Trimming shortened V by 7 bases and J by 4 bases, and 5 bases separated the two germline ends. The length of the CDR3 is 11 residues.

The rearrangement joins TRBV28 to TRBJ1-1, with D possibly matching TRBD1 (5 bases). Between the trimmed V and J ends, which lost 7 bases and 4 bases, there was a span of 19 bases. The germline CDR1 and CDR2 sequences are MDHEN and SYDVKM. This CDR3 has 15 residues. The CDR3 sequence: CASTYFPGGITEAFF. CDR3 in DNA: TGTGCCAGCACTTACTTCCCCGGGGGGATCACTGAAGCTTTCTTT.

This clone was detected only a few times. This chain links TRBV2 with TRBJ2-1; D is possibly TRBD2 (6 bases). CDR3 length: 15 amino acids. Germline V gives CDR1 SNHLY, CDR2 FYNNEI. Trimming stripped 2 bases from V and 4 bases from J, with 12 bases between. CDR3: CASSEQLARYNEQFF. In DNA, the CDR3 is TGTGCCAGCAGTGAACAGCTAGCGAGATACAATGAGCAGTTCTTC. The full variable domain, in which reference TRBV2 and TRBJ2-1 provide the parts outside the CDR3, is EPEVTQTPSHQVTQMGQEVILRCVPISNHLYFYWYRQILGQKVEFLVSFYNNEISEKSEIFDDQFSVERPDGSNFTLKIRSTKLEDSAMYFCASSEQLARYNEQFFGPGTRLTVL.

The chain is built from TRBV5-1 and TRBJ2-2, with 7 positions matching TRBD2. CDR3 length equals 16 residues. The junction had 7 bases not matched to a gene; V was cut back by 4 bases and J by 1 base. Germline V gene sequence: CDR1 SGHRS, CDR2 YFSETQ. DNA of the CDR3: TGCGCCAGCAGCCTCTCACTAGCGTGGAACACCGGGGAGCTGTTTTTT. Residues: CASSLSLAWNTGELFF.

The chain joins TRBV4-3 to TRBJ1-4; D might be TRBD1 (6 bases). CDR1 is LGHNA, CDR2 YSLEER, per germline. The V end was cut by 1 base, the J end by 6 bases, with 12 bases between. The CDR3 spans 15 residues. The CDR3 nucleotides are TGCGCCAGCAGCCAAGCCCGGACAGCTTATGAAAAACTGTTTTTT. Translated: CASSQARTAYEKLFF.

The V call is TRBV29-1, the J call TRBJ1-1; D remains unclear. The CDR3 extends over 13 amino acids. Trimming left V 5 bases short and J 4 bases short, with 14 bases between. Germline V gene data show CDR1 as SQVTM and CDR2 as ANQGSEA. The CDR3 coding sequence is TGCAGCGTTCCCCTAGGAGGGTTCACTGAAGCTTTCTTT. It encodes CSVPLGGFTEAFF.

The chain carries TRBV12-5 and TRBJ1-1; D may be TRBD1 (5 bases). The V end was cut by 7 bases, the J end by 0 bases, with 15 bases between. CDR3 size: 15 residues. Germline V gene sequence: CDR1 LGHNT, CDR2 FRNRAP. The CDR3 here is CASAPGVGMNTEAFF. In DNA form, the CDR3 reads TGTGCTAGTGCCCCGGGGGTCGGGATGAACACTGAAGCTTTCTTT.

V is TRBV19 and J is TRBJ2-7; 13 nucleotides agree with TRBD2. Germline trimming cut 5 bases from V and 5 bases from J; bases unmatched to any gene: 6. The CDR3 length is 15 residues. The V gene's germline CDR1 is LNHDA and CDR2 SQIVND (reference sequence). The CDR3 loop reads CASSQLAGGPDEQYF. DNA for the CDR3: TGTGCCAGTAGTCAACTAGCGGGAGGGCCTGACGAGCAGTACTTC.

This clone was counted only a few times. The chain uses TRBV5-1 and TRBJ2-7, with a weak D call TRBD2 (5 bases). Deletions cut 1 base from V and 0 bases from J, with 11 bases between. There are 15 residues in the CDR3. CDR1 and CDR2 from the germline V gene are SGHRS and YFSETQ. The CDR3 DNA is TGCGCCAGCAGCTTGAAAACGGGGAGCTCCTACGAGCAGTACTTC. The encoded protein is CASSLKTGSSYEQYF.

The chain uses TRBV19 and TRBJ2-7; no definite D call. The CDR3 runs to 13 residues. Germline CDR1 is LNHDA and CDR2 is SQIVND (reference sequence). Between the trimmed V and J ends, which lost 4 bases and 3 bases, there was a span of 10 bases. The CDR3 DNA sequence: TGTGCCAGTAGTACAACAGCAAACTACGAGCAGTACTTC. Amino acids: CASSTTANYEQYF.